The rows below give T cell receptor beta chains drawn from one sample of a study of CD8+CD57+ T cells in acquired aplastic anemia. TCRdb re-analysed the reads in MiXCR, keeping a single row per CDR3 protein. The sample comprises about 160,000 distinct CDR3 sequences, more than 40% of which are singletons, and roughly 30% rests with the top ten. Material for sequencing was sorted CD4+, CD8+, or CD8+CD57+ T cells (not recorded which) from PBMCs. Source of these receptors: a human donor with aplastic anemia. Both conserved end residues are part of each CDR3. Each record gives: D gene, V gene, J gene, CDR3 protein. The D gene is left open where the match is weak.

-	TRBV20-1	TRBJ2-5	CSARFGRSAQYF
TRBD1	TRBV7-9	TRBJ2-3	CASSLTRTGGTDTQYF
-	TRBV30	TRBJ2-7	CAWDAGQLGEQYF
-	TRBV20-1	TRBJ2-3	CSASPAGTDTQYF
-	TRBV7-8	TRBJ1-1	CASSFGRDSGVEDTEAFF
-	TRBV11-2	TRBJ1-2	CASSVDSGLGYGYTF
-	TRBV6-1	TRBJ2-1	CASSRTAYNEQFF
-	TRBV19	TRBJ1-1	CASSTPTLEAFF
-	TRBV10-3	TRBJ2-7	CAIMKAPESSYEQYF
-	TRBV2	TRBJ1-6	CARSQGTNSPLHF
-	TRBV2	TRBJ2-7	CASSEGHISYEQYF
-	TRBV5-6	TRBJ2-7	CASRRDGFRPYEQYF